This T cell receptor (beta chain) originates from a study of post-analysis software for immune sequencing data (dated by TCRdb to between 2015 and 2016). Context from the whole study: Recorded disease courses included relapsing-remitting, secondary progressive and progressive-relapsing multiple sclerosis, with some patients lacking subtype annotation. The multiple sclerosis patient repertoires were compared with more than 9 previously published healthy control repertoires from donors aged about 6 to 26 years. A subset of samples was prepared in parallel using single-end sample barcoding, then pooled and co-amplified after Illumina adapter ligation.

The CDR3 holds 16 amino acids from the cysteine to the phenylalanine. Of the read, only the CDR3 DNA is kept; its 48 bases are in frame from base 1. Trimming at the junction amounts to 11 bases on V and 8 bases on J, and the germline ends lie 28 bases apart. Comment on this clonotype: The target of this receptor is not known. Base quality data are lacking; no much larger clone is found one base away.

Library creation used PCR. The listed sequencing device is Illumina HiSeq 2500. To reduce PCR and sequencing biases, unique molecular identifiers were incorporated into the TCR beta cDNA libraries. Approximately 500,000 cDNA molecules were obtained per 1 to 10 million input T cells, so each molecule approximated one T cell. The patient libraries were prepared and sequenced with the same protocol used for the earlier healthy control dataset. Samples belonging to the same batch were prepared together, multiplexed and sequenced on a shared HiSeq lane. In the authors' own workflow: MIGEC handled the raw barcoded reads, throwing out single-read molecular identifier groups before consensus assembly and CDR3 extraction. Clonotype tables were post-analysed with VDJtools, and diversity was normalized by down-sampling all datasets to the smallest sample size. To correct batch-related cross-sample contamination, repertoire overlap clustering matched CDR3 amino acid sequences but not nucleotide sequences. TCRdb trimmed public reads at Q25 via fastp, called clones via MiXCR and kept in-frame beta chains. One record per CDR3 amino acid sequence lists the most common genes and DNA. For this entry, the V and J calls and clone size follow TCRdb and not the study's own pipeline. For this sample the table gives almost 700,000 distinct CDR3 sequences, of which about 60% were detected only once. About 11% of the sample is held by the ten biggest clonotypes.

General study outcomes and caveats: Significantly lower normalized Chao1 diversity was found in multiple sclerosis patients than in controls, suggesting substantial peripheral T-cell clonal expansion. Patients showed significantly higher frequencies than controls for several TRBV segments, among them TRBV5-6, TRBV5-1 and TRBV20-1. The control group was slightly older than the multiple sclerosis patient group. Direct clustering with F measure revealed strong co-clustering of samples prepared in the same batch, which led to a batch-effect correction.

TCR beta repertoires were profiled from peripheral blood of roughly twelve young patients with multiple sclerosis to demonstrate the VDJtools post-analysis software. The multiple sclerosis patients were children and adolescents between roughly 6 and 17 years of age. Sequenced input: blood. This sequence uses TRBV12-3 or TRBV12-4 and TRBJ2-1; the D element might be TRBD1 or TRBD2, as each aligns at 5 bases. This receptor was identified in a girl aged 2-9 years with multiple sclerosis. CDR3 region: CAACTTRQGLRDEQFF. The sequenced DNA is TGTGCCGCTTGTACCACTCGGCAGGGCCTGCGGGATGAGCAGTTCTTC.